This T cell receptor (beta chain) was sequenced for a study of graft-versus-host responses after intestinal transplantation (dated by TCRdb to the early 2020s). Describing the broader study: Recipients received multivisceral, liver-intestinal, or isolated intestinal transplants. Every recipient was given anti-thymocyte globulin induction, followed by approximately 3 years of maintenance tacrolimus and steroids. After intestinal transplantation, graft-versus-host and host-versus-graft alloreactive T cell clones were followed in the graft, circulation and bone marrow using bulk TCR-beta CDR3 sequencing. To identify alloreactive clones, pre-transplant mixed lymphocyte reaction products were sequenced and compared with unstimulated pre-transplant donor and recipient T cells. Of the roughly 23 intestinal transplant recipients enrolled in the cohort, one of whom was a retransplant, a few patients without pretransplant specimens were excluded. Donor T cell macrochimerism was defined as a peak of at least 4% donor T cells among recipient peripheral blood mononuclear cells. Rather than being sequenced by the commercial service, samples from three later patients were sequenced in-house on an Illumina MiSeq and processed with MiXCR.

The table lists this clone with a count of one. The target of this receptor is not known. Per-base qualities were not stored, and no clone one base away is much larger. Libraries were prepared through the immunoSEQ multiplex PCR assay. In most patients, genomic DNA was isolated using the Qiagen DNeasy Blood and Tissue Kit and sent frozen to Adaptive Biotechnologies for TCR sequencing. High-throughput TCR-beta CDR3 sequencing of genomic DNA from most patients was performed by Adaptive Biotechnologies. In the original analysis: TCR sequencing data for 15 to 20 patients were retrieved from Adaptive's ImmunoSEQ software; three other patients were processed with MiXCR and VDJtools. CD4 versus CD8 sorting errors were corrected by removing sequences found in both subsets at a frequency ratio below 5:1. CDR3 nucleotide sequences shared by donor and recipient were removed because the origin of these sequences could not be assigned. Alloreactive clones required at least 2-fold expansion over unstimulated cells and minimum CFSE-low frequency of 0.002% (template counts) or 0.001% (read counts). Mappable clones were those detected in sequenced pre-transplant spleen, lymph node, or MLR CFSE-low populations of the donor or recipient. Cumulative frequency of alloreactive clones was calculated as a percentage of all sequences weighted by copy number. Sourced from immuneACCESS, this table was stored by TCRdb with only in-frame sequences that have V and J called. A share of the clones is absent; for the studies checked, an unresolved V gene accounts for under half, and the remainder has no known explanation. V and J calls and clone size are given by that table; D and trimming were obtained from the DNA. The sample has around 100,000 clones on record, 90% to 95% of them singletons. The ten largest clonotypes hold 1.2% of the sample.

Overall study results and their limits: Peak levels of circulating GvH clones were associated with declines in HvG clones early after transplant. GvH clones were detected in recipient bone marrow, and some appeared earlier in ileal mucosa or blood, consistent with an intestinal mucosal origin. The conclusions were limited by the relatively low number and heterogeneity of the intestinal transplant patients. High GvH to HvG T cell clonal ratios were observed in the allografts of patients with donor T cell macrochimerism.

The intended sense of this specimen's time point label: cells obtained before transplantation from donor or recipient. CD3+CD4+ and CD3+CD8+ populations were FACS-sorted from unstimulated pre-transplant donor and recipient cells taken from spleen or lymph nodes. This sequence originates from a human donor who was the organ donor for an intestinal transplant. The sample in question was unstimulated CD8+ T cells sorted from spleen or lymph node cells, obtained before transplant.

CDR3 sequence: CASSLGAGELFF. The sequence in DNA is TGTGCCAGCAGTTTGGGGGCCGGGGAGCTGTTTTTT. The chain is encoded by TRBV28 joined to TRBJ2-2; the D call is possibly TRBD1 or TRBD2, each sharing 5 bases. Its CDR3 holds 12 amino acids, cysteine through phenylalanine. Left in the record is the CDR3 DNA by itself, 36 bases read in frame from the first base. CDR1 is given as MDHEN and CDR2 as SYDVKM, both from the germline V gene. V is pared back by 3 bases and J by 6 bases, with 5 bases lying between the germline termini.